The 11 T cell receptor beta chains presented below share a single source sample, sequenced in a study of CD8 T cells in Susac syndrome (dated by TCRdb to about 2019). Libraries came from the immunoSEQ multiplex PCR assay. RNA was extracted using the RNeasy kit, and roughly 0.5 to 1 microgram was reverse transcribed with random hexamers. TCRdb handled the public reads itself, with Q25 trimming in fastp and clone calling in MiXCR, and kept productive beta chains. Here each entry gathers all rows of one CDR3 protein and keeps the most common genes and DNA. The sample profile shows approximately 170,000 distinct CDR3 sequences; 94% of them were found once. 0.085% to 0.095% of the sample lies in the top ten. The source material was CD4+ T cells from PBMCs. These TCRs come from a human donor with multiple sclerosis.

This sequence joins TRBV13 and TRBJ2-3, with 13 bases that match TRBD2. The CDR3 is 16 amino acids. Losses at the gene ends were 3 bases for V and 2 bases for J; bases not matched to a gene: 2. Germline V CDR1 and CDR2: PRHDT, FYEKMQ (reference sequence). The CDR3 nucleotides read TGTGCCAGCAGCTTGACTAGCGGGAGGCACACAGATACGCAGTATTTT. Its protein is CASSLTSGRHTDTQYF.

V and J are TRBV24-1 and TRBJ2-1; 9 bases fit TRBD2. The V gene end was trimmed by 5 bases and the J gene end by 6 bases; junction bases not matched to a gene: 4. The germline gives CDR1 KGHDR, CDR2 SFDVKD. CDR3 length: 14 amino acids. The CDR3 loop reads CATSGAGGPNEQFF. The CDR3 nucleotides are TGTGCCACCAGTGGTGCGGGAGGGCCCAATGAGCAGTTCTTC.

This CDR3 is CASAVRPAAHAYEQYF. Written as DNA, the CDR3 is TGTGCCAGCGCAGTAAGGCCAGCGGCCCACGCCTACGAGCAGTACTTC. J is TRBJ2-7 and V is TRBV27; possible D gene TRBD2, 5 bases. CDR3 length equals 16 residues. CDR1 and CDR2 from the germline V gene are MNHEY and SMNVEV (reference sequence). The V and J ends lost 8 bases and 2 bases respectively, with 22 bases between them.

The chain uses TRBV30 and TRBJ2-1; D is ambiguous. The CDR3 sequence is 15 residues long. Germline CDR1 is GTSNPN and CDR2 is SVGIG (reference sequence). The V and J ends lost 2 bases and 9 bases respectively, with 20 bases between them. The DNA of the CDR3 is TGTGCCTGGAGTTTAGGACCCGACCCCAATCGTGAGCAGTTCTTC. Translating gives CAWSLGPDPNREQFF.

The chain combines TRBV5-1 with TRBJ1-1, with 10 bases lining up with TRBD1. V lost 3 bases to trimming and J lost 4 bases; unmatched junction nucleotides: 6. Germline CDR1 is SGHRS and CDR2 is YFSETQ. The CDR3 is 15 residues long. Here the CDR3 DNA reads TGCGCCAGCAGCTGGGGGACAGGGGTTAGCACTGAAGCTTTCTTT. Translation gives CASSWGTGVSTEAFF. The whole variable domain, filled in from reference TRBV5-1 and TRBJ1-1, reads KAGVTQTPRYLIKTRGQQVTLSCSPISGHRSVSWYQQTPGQGLQFLFEYFSETQRNKGNFPGRFSGRQFSNSRSEMNVSTLELGDSALYLCASSWGTGVSTEAFFGQGTRLTVV.

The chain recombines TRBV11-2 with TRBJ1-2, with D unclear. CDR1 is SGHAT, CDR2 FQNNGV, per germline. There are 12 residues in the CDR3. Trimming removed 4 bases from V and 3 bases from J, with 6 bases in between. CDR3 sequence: CASSYTDYGYTF. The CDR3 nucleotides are TGTGCCAGCAGCTATACAGACTATGGCTACACCTTC.

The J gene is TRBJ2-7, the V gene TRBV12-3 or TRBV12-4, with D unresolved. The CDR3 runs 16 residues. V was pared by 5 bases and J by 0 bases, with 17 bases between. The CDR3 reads CASSPRTLRGSYEQYF. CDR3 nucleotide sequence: TGTGCCAGCAGTCCGAGGACCCTTCGAGGCTCCTACGAGCAGTACTTC.

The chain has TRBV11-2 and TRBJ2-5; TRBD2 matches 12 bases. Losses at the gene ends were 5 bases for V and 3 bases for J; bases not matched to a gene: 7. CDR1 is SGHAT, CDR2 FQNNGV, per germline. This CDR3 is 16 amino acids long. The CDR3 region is CASSPLASGREETQYF. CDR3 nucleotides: TGTGCCAGCAGCCCCCTGGCTAGCGGGAGGGAAGAGACCCAGTACTTC.

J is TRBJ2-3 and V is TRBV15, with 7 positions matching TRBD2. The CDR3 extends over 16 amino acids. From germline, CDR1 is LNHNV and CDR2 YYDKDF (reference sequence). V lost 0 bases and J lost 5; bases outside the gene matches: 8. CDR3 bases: TGTGCCACCAGCAGAGAAGGGGCGGGAGAGGTAGATACGCAGTATTTT. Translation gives CATSREGAGEVDTQYF.

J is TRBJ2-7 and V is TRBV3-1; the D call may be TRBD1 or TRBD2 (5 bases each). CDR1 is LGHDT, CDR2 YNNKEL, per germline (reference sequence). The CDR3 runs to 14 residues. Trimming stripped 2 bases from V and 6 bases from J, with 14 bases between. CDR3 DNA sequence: TGTGCCAGCAGCCAACGAGGGAATCAGGGCGAGCAGTACTTC. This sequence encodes CASSQRGNQGEQYF.

For the CDR3, the DNA is TGTGCCAGTAGGGGAAACAGGGATAGCAATCAGCCCCAGCATTTT. It is translated as CASRGNRDSNQPQHF. The chain uses TRBV19 and TRBJ1-5; TRBD1 might be the D (6 bases). The germline CDR1 and CDR2 sequences are LNHDA and SQIVND (reference sequence). This CDR3 contains 15 residues. The ends were cut back, 6 bases at V and 0 bases at J, with 12 bases in the middle.